This entry lists 9 T cell receptor beta chains sequenced from one sample in a study of graft-versus-host responses after intestinal transplantation. Profiled with immunoSEQ multiplex PCR; TCRdb holds only in-frame clones, not every one. There are about 120,000 clones in the sample; 85% to 95% occur only once, and about 3.3% lies in the top ten. The antigens these receptors bind are not known. The starting material was unstimulated CD8+ T cells sorted from spleen or lymph node cells, obtained before intestinal transplant. The receptors stem from a human donor who received an intestinal transplant.

There are a few counts of this clone. The V call is TRBV6-5, the J call TRBJ2-1, with no clear D. The germline gives CDR1 MNHEY, CDR2 SVGAGI. Trimming took 4 bases from V and 7 from J, leaving 11 bases between them. This CDR3 is 13 amino acids long. The CDR3 protein is CASSLSRRNEQFF. DNA for the CDR3: TGTGCCAGCAGTTTATCGAGAAGGAATGAGCAGTTCTTC.

J is TRBJ2-3 and V is TRBV12-5; D is possibly TRBD1 (6 bases). The CDR3 has 18 amino acids. The V gene's germline CDR1 is LGHNT and CDR2 FRNRAP. Trimming removed 0 bases at V and 2 bases at J, with 18 bases between. Written as DNA, the CDR3 is TGTGCTAGTGGTTTGGTAAGCACGGGACAAGAGTACACAGATACGCAGTATTTT. Translating gives CASGLVSTGQEYTDTQYF.

The V call is TRBV7-2, the J call TRBJ2-7, with 10 bases lining up with TRBD2. V trimming: 1 base; J trimming: 3 bases; junction bases outside the gene matches: 3. The CDR3 totals 15 residues. The V gene's germline CDR1 is SGHTA and CDR2 FQGNSA. The CDR3 sequence is CASSLGLAGFYEQYF. CDR3 in DNA: TGTGCCAGCAGCTTAGGACTAGCGGGCTTCTACGAGCAGTACTTC.

Comments on this clone: Other DNA sequences in this specimen translate into the identical CDR3. CDR3 sequence reads: CASAFRGTPGNEQFF. The CDR3 bases are TGTGCCAGCGCATTTCGGGGGACTCCCGGGAATGAGCAGTTCTTC. The gene calls are TRBV25-1 and TRBJ2-1; D possibly corresponds to TRBD2 (6 bases). With 8 bases removed from V and 7 bases from J, the gap between germline ends came to 21 bases. The germline V gene has CDR1 MGHDK and CDR2 SYGVNS. The CDR3 runs 15 residues.

The rearrangement links TRBV29-1 to TRBJ2-1; TRBD2 might be the D (6 bases). The CDR3 runs to 15 residues. CDR1 is SQVTM, CDR2 ANQGSEA, per germline. V was clipped by 1 base and J by 1 base, with 11 bases between them. The CDR3: CSVEVRGRSYNEQFF. The CDR3 coding sequence is TGCAGCGTTGAAGTTCGTGGGAGGTCCTACAATGAGCAGTTCTTC.

The chain carries TRBV18 and TRBJ1-2, with 8 positions matching TRBD1. With 4 bases clipped from V and 4 bases from J, the junction kept 5 bases outside the gene matches. Germline values: CDR1 KGHSH, CDR2 LQKENI. CDR3 length: 14 amino acids. DNA for the CDR3: TGTGCCAGCTCACAGGGACAGGCGTCCTATGGCTACACCTTC. Residues: CASSQGQASYGYTF.

This clone was detected only a few times. The chain recombines TRBV6-5 with TRBJ2-3; 15 nucleotides align to TRBD2. V dropped 5 bases and J dropped 3; count of bases not matched to a gene: 0. The CDR3 is 15 amino acids. The germline V gene encodes CDR1 MNHEY and CDR2 SVGAGI. CDR3 sequence: CASSGTSGRTDTQYF. The CDR3 bases are TGTGCCAGCAGTGGGACTAGCGGGAGGACAGATACGCAGTATTTT.

In regard to this clone: This same CDR3 is encoded by further DNA sequences in the sample. V gene TRBV2 combines with J gene TRBJ2-1; D remains ambiguous. Germline CDR1 is SNHLY and CDR2 is FYNNEI. The CDR3 totals 10 residues. V lost 7 bases, J lost 7 bases, and 5 bases lay in between. CDR3 DNA sequence: TGTGCCAGCACTAGTAATGAGCAGTTCTTC. This encodes CASTSNEQFF.

The V call is TRBV7-6, the J call TRBJ2-1; 7 nucleotides agree with TRBD1. The germline V gene has CDR1 SGHVS and CDR2 FNYEAQ. Unmatched junction bases numbered 2, after V lost 3 bases and J lost 0 bases. The CDR3 runs to 15 residues. The CDR3, as DNA: TGTGCCAGCAGCTTGACAGGGAGCTCCTACAATGAGCAGTTCTTC. It translates to CASSLTGSSYNEQFF.